This entry features one T cell receptor beta chain sequence. Its antigen remains unidentified. No qualities accompany the bases; no much larger clone lies one base away. In total, roughly 710 healthy bone marrow donors made up the cohort. At the time of sampling, all cohort members were nominally healthy, though unrecorded immune exposures were likely present. The donor tested CMV seronegative, placing the donor among the 350 to 400 seronegative members of the cohort. A peripheral blood sample was collected from each donor, and TCR beta sequencing was performed on peripheral blood mononuclear cells. The Qiagen DNeasy Blood Extraction Kit was used to extract genomic DNA from the blood cell samples. This record comes from a study of cytomegalovirus exposure and HLA in healthy donors (dated by TCRdb to the late 2010s). With respect to the entire study: In an earlier analysis of 550 to 750 of the donors, 276 Gb of sequence data and some 100 million unique TCR beta sequences from some 170 million T cells were reported. Roughly 300 gigabases of sequencing data and 91 million or so unique TCR sequences made up an early release that covered about 640 HLA-typed donors. Of the 398 genotyped donors, about 80% fell in the genetic ancestry cluster associated with self-reported Caucasian donors. The study aimed to test whether cataloging public T cell receptors could reveal signatures of past pathogen exposure. The study profiled the T cell repertoires of hundreds of subjects by immunosequencing and related them to cytomegalovirus serostatus. Along with the 666-subject first cohort, a separate validation cohort of 120 different subjects was used. High-throughput TCR immunosequencing, statistical association of individual TCRs with disease status, and machine learning were combined to predict cytomegalovirus infection status. In a later analysis, previously published TCR beta repertoires from several hundred donors were re-analyzed and high-resolution HLA genotyping was added so that TCR occurrence patterns could be studied. Rather than drawing on any new phenotypic data, the later analysis identified candidate immune exposures from TCR beta sequences and the way those sequences occurred across donors. An earlier analysis of approximately 500 of the donors applied high-throughput TCR beta sequencing to assess whether each TCR beta V gene segment acted as functional or pseudogenic. Donor age, sex, ethnicity and CMV serostatus were compiled together with the repertoire data. Genome-wide SNP genotypes for about 55% of the 666 donors were used in a later genetic analysis, which treated that subset as a discovery cohort. All discovery cohort repertoires had been generated using a single sequencing platform. Class I and class II HLA loci were covered by the typing at four-digit resolution. Typing coverage differed by locus: A, B, C, DRB1 and DQB1 were typed in about 620-640 donors, DQA1 in 500 to 550, DPA1 in 600 to 610, and DPB1 in just under 490. Because of strong linkage in the cohort, roughly five DR-DQ haplotypes were treated as single units for association and clustering. Across about 380 genotyped donors of the cohort, an average of approximately 240,000 unique TCR beta nucleotide sequences per donor were sequenced, and 15% to 20% of those sequences were non-productive. Paper-wide results and their limitations: Because HLA typing was missing for some donors at each locus, association tests included only the typed subset. Linkage disequilibrium might explain the correlated functional status among segregating V segments, but an unknown experimental factor could not be ruled out. In this cohort, only TCR beta chains were sequenced, and detectable features were limited by the absence of alpha or paired-chain data. In both the original and validation cohorts, the classifier was reported to diagnose cytomegalovirus status with high specificity and sensitivity. For the cohort, immune exposure information was limited to CMV serostatus. An association between a missense DCLRE1C variant and V-gene and J-gene trimming of TCR beta chains was found in a later genetic analysis and replicated in an independent cohort. A further reported finding was that TCR beta sequences accurately predicted the HLA-A and HLA-B alleles for most subjects in the first cohort. Across donors, most TCR sequences were observed very rarely, whereas some public TCRs were present in many individuals. Because counts were too low, seventeen rarely observed V segments, including chromosome 9 orphons, were excluded from the earlier analysis of 587 of the donors. A cluster of highly shared sequence variants was judged likely to be a technical artifact of the sequencing pipeline. Roughly uniform sequencing depth across donors was assumed in presence/absence analyses, although this assumption may not hold. According to a later analysis, most CMV-associated TCR beta chains appeared to be HLA-restricted, and the HLA associations seemed to be driven largely by CMV exposure. It was suggested by the authors that the approach could potentially be generalized to other disease states and immunological phenotypes. Some IMGT-functional V segments, including TRBV6-2 and TRBV6-3, could not be distinguished by the 87-base-pair reads and were therefore excluded. Three of the identified cytomegalovirus-associated TCR beta chains were confirmed in vitro to be specific for cytomegalovirus antigens. According to a later genetic analysis, donors in an Asian-associated ancestry cluster had fewer N-insertions in productive TCRs than the approximately 700-donor mean. In an earlier analysis of several hundred of the donors, most TCR beta V segments were observed in productive rearrangements about 87% or about 30% of the time, broadly matching IMGT annotations. In a later analysis, 16,951 TCR beta sequences were associated with specific HLA alleles at a false discovery rate of 0.05. In a later analysis, HLA-associated TCR beta chains showed more clonal expansion and lower generation probabilities than non-associated chains that were equally common. Several of the top co-occurrence clusters appeared to be linked to parvovirus B19, influenza, CMV and Epstein-Barr virus, according to a later analysis. In a later analysis, the rate of TCR association differed among HLA loci, with DRB1 alleles having the most associated TCRs and HLA-C alleles having the fewest. A total of 150 to 200 TCR beta chains were listed by the study as associated with cytomegalovirus. Strong co-occurrence of HLA alleles, especially DR and DQ, made assigning TCR associations to individual alleles difficult.

From the cysteine through the phenylalanine, the CDR3 covers 14 amino acids. The retained sequence is limited to the CDR3, 42 bases, with the frame set at the first base. CDR1 is given as PRHDT and CDR2 as FYEKMQ, both from the germline V gene (reference sequence). Trimming takes 5 bases off V and 5 bases off J; junction bases not matched to a gene: 5. The library was built by means of the immunoSEQ multiplex PCR assay. A mixture of 60 forward primers for TCR Vbeta segments and 13 reverse primers for TCR Jbeta segments was used in the multiplex PCR. The CDR3 region of rearranged TCR beta genes was amplified from genomic DNA with a multiplex PCR assay. On the Illumina HiSeq System, the amplified TCR beta libraries were sequenced as 87-base-pair reads. Processing in the source paper ran as follows. In a later analysis, 70 million to 95 million unique TCR beta chains were counted across the 690 or so repertoires, and roughly 11 million of these chains were shared by at least two donors. Raw reads were error-corrected and collapsed into unique sequences with a nearest-neighbor algorithm that merged closely related sequences to remove PCR and sequencing errors. CDR3 sequences were aligned to IMGT reference sequences to assign V, D and J gene segments. For a sequence to be retained, a match of at least six nucleotides was required to both a V gene segment and a J gene segment. A rearrangement was called productive if the CDR3 had no stop codons and remained in frame with V and J, and every other rearrangement was called non-productive. CDR3 was defined according to IMGT convention as the region running from the second conserved V-encoded cysteine to the conserved J-encoded phenylalanine. The earlier analysis of fewer than 700 of the donors excluded sequences that lacked an unambiguous match to a single V gene segment. An earlier analysis of over 450 of the donors classified V segments as functional when productive rearrangements were above 56.7% and as segregating when the standard deviation between donors was above 5%. A statistical classification framework was built for diagnosing cytomegalovirus status from the catalog of TCR beta chain sequences. In a later analysis, V and J genes were assigned by comparing TCR nucleotide sequences against IMGT/GENE-DB human TR gene sequences. A later analysis assigned CDR3 sequences and most-parsimonious VDJ recombination scenarios with the TCRdist pipeline. In a later analysis, each TCR beta chain was defined by its CDR3 amino acid sequence together with its V-gene family, and reads lacking a unique V-gene family were excluded. To address suspected cross-contamination and a sequencing artifact, a later analysis removed approximately 590 highly shared, low-generation-probability nucleotide sequences. In a later analysis, a clonal expansion index for each public chain was calculated from normalized within-repertoire ranks of inferred template counts. In a later analysis, generation probabilities were computed with a VDJ recombination model fitted to out-of-frame rearrangements, and the resulting probabilities were checked against IGoR. A later analysis scored TCR-TCR, TCR-HLA and TCR-CMV co-occurrence with hypergeometric tests, applying a repertoire-size bias correction to TCR pairs. False discovery rates were estimated in a later analysis by permuting HLA or CMV assignments 20 times. In a later analysis, co-occurring TCRs were grouped using DBSCAN, and TCRdist sequence similarity was added for clustering within HLA-allele-positive subsets. For co-occurrence clustering, repertoires with fewer than 30,000 or more than 120,000 public chains were excluded, along with four to six repertoires with anomalous nucleotide sharing. TCRdb carries this immuneACCESS record with in-frame sequences only. Its versions omit some clonotypes, under half of them owing to an unresolved V gene in the studies checked, with the rest unexplained. V and J calls and clone size are given by that table; D and trimming were obtained from the DNA. The sample table lists 90,000 to 150,000 clones, approximately 80% of them with a count of one. The ten top clones hold around 0.24% of the sample.

Specimen: PBMCs. The origin of this receptor is a man aged 45 to 65 in good health and CMV-seronegative. The chain employs TRBV13 and TRBJ2-3; the junction holds 9 bases that match TRBD1. The CDR3 region reads CASSPTGGGDTQYF. Here is the DNA: TGTGCCAGCAGCCCGACAGGGGGGGGAGATACGCAGTATTTT.